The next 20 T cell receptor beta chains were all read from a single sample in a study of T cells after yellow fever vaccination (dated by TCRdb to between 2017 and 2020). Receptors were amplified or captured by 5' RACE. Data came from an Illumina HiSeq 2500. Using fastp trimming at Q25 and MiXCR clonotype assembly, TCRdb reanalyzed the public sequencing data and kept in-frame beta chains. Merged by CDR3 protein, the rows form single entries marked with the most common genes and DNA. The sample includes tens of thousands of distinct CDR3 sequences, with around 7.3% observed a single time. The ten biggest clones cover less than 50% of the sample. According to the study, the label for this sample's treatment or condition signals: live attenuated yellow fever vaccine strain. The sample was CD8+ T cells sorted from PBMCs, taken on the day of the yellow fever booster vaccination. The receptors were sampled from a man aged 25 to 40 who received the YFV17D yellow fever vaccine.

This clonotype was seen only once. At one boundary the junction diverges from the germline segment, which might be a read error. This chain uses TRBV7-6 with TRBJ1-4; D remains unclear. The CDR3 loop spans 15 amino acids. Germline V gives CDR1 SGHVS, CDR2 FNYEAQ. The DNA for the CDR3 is TGTGCCAGCAGTCCCCTGGGCCCTACTAAGGAAAAACTGTTTTTT. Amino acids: CASSPLGPTKEKLFF.

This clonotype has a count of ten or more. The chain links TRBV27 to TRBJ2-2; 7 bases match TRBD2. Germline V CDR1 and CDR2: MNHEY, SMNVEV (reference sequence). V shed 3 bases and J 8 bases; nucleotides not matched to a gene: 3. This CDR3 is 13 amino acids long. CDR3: CASSFGLEGELFF. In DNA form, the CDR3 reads TGTGCCAGCAGTTTCGGACTAGAAGGGGAGCTGTTTTTT.

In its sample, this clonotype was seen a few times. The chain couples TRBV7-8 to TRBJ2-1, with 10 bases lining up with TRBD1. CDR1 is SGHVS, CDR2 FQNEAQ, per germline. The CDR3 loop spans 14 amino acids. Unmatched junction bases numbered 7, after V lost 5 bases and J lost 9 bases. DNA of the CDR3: TGTGCCAGCAGCATTGGGACAGGGGTTGCTGAGCAGTTCTTC. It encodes CASSIGTGVAEQFF. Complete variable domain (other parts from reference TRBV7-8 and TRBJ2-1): GAGVSQSPRYKVAKRGQDVALRCDPISGHVSLFWYQQALGQGPEFLTYFQNEAQLDKSGLPSDRFFAERPEGSVSTLKIQRTQQEDSAVYLCASSIGTGVAEQFFGPGTRLTVL.

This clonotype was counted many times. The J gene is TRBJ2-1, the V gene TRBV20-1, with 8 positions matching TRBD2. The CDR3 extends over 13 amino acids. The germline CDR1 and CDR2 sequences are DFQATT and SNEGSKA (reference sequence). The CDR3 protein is CSPSREVYNEQFF. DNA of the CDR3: TGCAGCCCCTCGCGGGAGGTCTACAATGAGCAGTTCTTC.

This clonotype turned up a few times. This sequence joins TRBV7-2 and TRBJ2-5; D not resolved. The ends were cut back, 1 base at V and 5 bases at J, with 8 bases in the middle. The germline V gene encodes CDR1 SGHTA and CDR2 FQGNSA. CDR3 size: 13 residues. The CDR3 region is CASSLVPYETQYF. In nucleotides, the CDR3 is TGTGCCAGCAGCTTAGTTCCGTATGAGACCCAGTACTTC.

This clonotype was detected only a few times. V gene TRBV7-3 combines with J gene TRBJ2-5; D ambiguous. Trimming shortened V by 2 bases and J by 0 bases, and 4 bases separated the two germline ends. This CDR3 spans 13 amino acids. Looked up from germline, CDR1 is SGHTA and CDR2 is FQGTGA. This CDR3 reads CASSLGYQETQYF. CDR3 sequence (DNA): TGTGCCAGCAGCTTAGGCTACCAAGAGACCCAGTACTTC.

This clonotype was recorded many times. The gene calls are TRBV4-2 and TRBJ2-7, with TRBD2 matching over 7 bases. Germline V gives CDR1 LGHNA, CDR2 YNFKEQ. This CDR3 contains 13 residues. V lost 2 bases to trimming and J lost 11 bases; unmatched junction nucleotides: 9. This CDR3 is CASSQTVGGEEYF. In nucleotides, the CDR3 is TGTGCCAGCAGCCAAACCGTGGGGGGGGAGGAGTACTTC.

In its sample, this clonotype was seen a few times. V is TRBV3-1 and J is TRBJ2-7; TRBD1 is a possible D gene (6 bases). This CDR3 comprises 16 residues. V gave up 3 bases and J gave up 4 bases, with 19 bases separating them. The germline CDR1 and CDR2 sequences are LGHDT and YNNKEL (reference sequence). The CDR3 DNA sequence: TGTGCCAGCAGCCATTCACTGACAGGTCCAGGGTACGAGCAGTACTTC. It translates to CASSHSLTGPGYEQYF.

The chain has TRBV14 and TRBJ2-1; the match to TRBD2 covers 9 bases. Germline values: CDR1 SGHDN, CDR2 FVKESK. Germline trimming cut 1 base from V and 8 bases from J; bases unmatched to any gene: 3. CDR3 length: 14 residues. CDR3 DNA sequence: TGTGCCAGCAGCCAAGTAGCGGGAGTGGATGAGCAGTTCTTC. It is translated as CASSQVAGVDEQFF.

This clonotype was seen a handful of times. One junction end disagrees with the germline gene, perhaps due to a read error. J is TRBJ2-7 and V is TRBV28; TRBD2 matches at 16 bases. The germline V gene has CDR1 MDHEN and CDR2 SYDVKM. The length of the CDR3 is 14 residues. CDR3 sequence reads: CASTLGLAGGVRNF. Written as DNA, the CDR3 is TGTGCCAGCACCCTGGGACTAGCGGGAGGGGTAAGGAACTTC.

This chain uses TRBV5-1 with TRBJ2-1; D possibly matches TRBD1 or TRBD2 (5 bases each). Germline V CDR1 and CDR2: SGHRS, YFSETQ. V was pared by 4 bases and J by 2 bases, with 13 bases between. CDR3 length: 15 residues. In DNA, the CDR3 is TGCGCCAGCAGCCCCCACACGGGGCCCTACAATGAGCAGTTCTTC. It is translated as CASSPHTGPYNEQFF.

CDR3 sequence reads: CASTWGILVNEQFF. The CDR3 bases are TGTGCCAGCACCTGGGGGATTCTAGTGAATGAGCAGTTCTTC. This chain links TRBV6-2 or TRBV6-3 with TRBJ2-1; the D call may be TRBD1 or TRBD2 (5 bases each). Germline-derived CDR1 and CDR2 are MNHEY and SVGEGT. V gave up 7 bases and J gave up 7 bases, with 17 bases separating them. CDR3 length: 14 amino acids.

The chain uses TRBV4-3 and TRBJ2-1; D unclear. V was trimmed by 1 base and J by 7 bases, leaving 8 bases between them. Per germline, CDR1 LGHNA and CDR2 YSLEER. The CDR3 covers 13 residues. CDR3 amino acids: CASSQGGPNEQFF. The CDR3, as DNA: TGCGCCAGCAGCCAAGGGGGTCCTAATGAGCAGTTCTTC.

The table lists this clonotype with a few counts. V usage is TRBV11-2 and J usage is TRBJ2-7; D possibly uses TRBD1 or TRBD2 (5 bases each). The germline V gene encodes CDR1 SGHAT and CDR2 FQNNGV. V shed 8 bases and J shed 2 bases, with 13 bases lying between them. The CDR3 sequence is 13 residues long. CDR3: CASSAREPYEQYF. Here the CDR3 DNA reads TGTGCCAGCTCAGCCAGGGAGCCCTACGAGCAGTACTTC. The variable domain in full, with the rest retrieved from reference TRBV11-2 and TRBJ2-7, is EAGVAQSPRYKIIEKRQSVAFWCNPISGHATLYWYQQILGQGPKLLIQFQNNGVVDDSQLPKDRFSAERLKGVDSTLKIQPAKLEDSAVYLCASSAREPYEQYFGPGTRLTVT.

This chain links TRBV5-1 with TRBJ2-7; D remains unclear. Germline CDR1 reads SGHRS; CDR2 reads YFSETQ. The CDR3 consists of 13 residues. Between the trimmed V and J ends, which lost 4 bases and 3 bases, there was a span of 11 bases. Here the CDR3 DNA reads TGCGCCAGCAGCCGCACCAGTAACTACGAGCAGTACTTC. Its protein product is CASSRTSNYEQYF.

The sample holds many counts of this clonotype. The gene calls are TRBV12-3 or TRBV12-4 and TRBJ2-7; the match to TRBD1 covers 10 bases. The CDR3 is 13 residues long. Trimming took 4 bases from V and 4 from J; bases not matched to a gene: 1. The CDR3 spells CASSSDRGYEQYF. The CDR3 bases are TGTGCCAGCAGTTCGGACAGGGGGTACGAGCAGTACTTC.

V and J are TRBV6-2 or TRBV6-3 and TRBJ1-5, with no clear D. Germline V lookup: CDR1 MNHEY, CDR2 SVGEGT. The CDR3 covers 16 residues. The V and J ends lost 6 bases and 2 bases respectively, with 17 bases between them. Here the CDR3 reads CASSFTGPQGNQPQHF. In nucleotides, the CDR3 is TGTGCCAGCAGCTTCACTGGACCCCAGGGCAATCAGCCCCAGCATTTT.

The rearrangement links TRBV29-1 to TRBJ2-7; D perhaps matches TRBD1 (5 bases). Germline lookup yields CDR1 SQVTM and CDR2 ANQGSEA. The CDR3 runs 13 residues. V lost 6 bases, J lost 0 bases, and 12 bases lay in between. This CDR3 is CSVTQGPSYEQYF. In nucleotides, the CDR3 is TGCAGCGTGACCCAGGGTCCCTCCTACGAGCAGTACTTC.

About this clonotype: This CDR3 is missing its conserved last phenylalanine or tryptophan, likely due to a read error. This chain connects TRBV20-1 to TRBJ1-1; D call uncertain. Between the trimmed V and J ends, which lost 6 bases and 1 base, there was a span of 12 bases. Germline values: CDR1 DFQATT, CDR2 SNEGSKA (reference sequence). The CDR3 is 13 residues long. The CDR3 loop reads CSAPPLQNTEAFI. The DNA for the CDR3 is TGCAGTGCCCCTCCACTCCAGAACACTGAAGCTTTCATT.

CDR3 sequence (DNA): TGTGCCAGCAGCAACGCCGGCTCGCAAGAGACCCAGTACTTC. Amino acids: CASSNAGSQETQYF. The gene calls are TRBV6-5 and TRBJ2-5; the D is unclear. The germline gives CDR1 MNHEY, CDR2 SVGAGI. The V end was cut by 6 bases, the J end by 2 bases, with 13 bases between. This CDR3 spans 14 amino acids.